These 19 T cell receptor beta chains were all obtained from the same sample, sequenced in a study of T-cell memory formation after mild COVID-19. In TCRdb, the 5' RACE reads were re-called with MiXCR into one record per CDR3 protein. Of about 140,000 distinct CDR3 sequences in the sample, around 15% were seen once. What was sequenced was PBMCs or a T cell subset sorted from them (not recorded which). These receptors all come from an adult woman who had mild COVID-19 (a few samples of this study predate the infection). Cell type and time point are not known.

This clonotype was detected only a few times. J is TRBJ1-1 and V is TRBV29-1; no definite D call. The ends were cut back, 2 bases at V and 7 bases at J, with 11 bases in the middle. This CDR3 is 12 amino acids long. CDR1 is SQVTM, CDR2 ANQGSEA, per germline. This chain's CDR3 is CSVERREVEAFF. CDR3 sequence (DNA): TGCAGCGTTGAAAGAAGGGAAGTTGAAGCTTTCTTT.

CDR3 loop: CAWSVLASTDTQYF. CDR3 coding DNA: TGTGCCTGGAGTGTTCTAGCTAGCACAGATACGCAGTATTTT. The rearrangement links TRBV30 to TRBJ2-3, with a weak D call TRBD2 (5 bases). Trimming removed 0 bases at V and 0 bases at J, with 7 bases between. Looked up from germline, CDR1 is GTSNPN and CDR2 is SVGIG (reference sequence). The CDR3 has 14 amino acids. The full variable domain, with the rest looked up from reference TRBV30 and TRBJ2-3, is SQTIHQWPATLVQPVGSPLSLECTVEGTSNPNLYWYRQAAGRGLQLLFYSVGIGQISSEVPQNLSASRPQDRQFILSSKKLLLSDSGFYLCAWSVLASTDTQYFGPGTRLTVL.

This chain uses TRBV27 with TRBJ2-7, with 7 bases that match TRBD2. Looked up from germline, CDR1 is MNHEY and CDR2 is SMNVEV (reference sequence). V lost 4 bases, J lost 6 bases, and 9 bases stayed unmatched. The CDR3 covers 14 residues. CDR3 in DNA: TGTGCCAGCAGTTCCGGAGCGGGATCGGGCGAGCAGTACTTC. Translating it yields CASSSGAGSGEQYF.

This clonotype has just a few counts. The J gene is TRBJ2-7, the V gene TRBV7-8, with D perhaps assigned TRBD1 or TRBD2 (5 bases each). This CDR3 has 17 residues. The germline V and J ends were trimmed by 5 bases and 0 bases, with 20 bases remaining between them. Germline CDR1 reads SGHVS; CDR2 reads FQNEAQ. The CDR3 DNA is TGTGCCAGCAGCCTCAGGATCGGGGACCTATTCTCCTACGAGCAGTACTTC. Residues: CASSLRIGDLFSYEQYF.

The rearrangement joins TRBV29-1 to TRBJ1-1, with a possible D match to TRBD1 (6 bases). Germline V lookup: CDR1 SQVTM, CDR2 ANQGSEA. Between the trimmed V and J ends, which lost 4 bases and 0 bases, there was a span of 15 bases. This CDR3 has 15 amino acids. The CDR3 DNA reads TGCAGCGTTGTTGGCACAGGGCAATTGAACACTGAAGCTTTCTTT. It codes for CSVVGTGQLNTEAFF.

This clonotype appeared many times. The chain has TRBV5-1 and TRBJ2-2; TRBD2 is a possible D gene (5 bases). V was trimmed by 4 bases and J by 3 bases, leaving 13 bases between them. Germline CDR1 reads SGHRS; CDR2 reads YFSETQ. The CDR3 is made up of 15 amino acids. The CDR3 DNA sequence: TGCGCCAGCAGCGGAGCCGAGCGGTACACCGGGGAGCTGTTTTTT. Translated: CASSGAERYTGELFF.

This clonotype appeared a few times. The chain links TRBV6-6 to TRBJ2-2; TRBD1 agrees at 7 bases. V lost 4 bases to trimming and J lost 6 bases; unmatched junction nucleotides: 14. The length of the CDR3 is 17 residues. Germline-derived CDR1 and CDR2 are MNHNY and SVGAGI (reference sequence). The CDR3 coding sequence is TGTGCCAGCAGTTCGGGACAGCAGATTTTTAGTTCCGGGGAGCTGTTTTTT. Its protein is CASSSGQQIFSSGELFF.

There are a few counts of this clonotype. This chain uses TRBV6-2 or TRBV6-3 with TRBJ2-1; a weak D match, TRBD1 (6 bases). Germline CDR1 reads MNHEY; CDR2 reads SVGEGT. V was cut by 5 bases and J by 8 bases, with 16 bases left in between. The CDR3 sequence is 14 residues long. In DNA, the CDR3 is TGTGCCAGCAGTACCACAGGGTTGGTCGATGAGCAGTTCTTC. Translation gives CASSTTGLVDEQFF.

This clonotype was counted a few times. The rearrangement joins TRBV7-9 to TRBJ2-2, with D possibly called TRBD1 or TRBD2 (5 bases each). Germline loops: CDR1 SEHNR, CDR2 FQNEAQ (reference sequence). Trimming removed 5 bases at V and 1 base at J, with 14 bases between. The CDR3 sequence is 16 residues long. The DNA of the CDR3 is TGTGCCAGCAGCAGGGGACCGTTCAAGAACACCGGGGAGCTGTTTTTT. Its translation is CASSRGPFKNTGELFF.

This clonotype was detected ten times or more. V and J are TRBV9 and TRBJ2-7, with TRBD2 identical over 9 bases. Germline V gene lookup returns CDR1 SGDLS and CDR2 YYNGEE. Trimming cost V 4 bases and J 2 bases; bases outside gene matches: 4. This CDR3 has 14 amino acids. CDR3 in DNA: TGTGCCAGCAGCCCGGGGACTAGCACCTACGAGCAGTACTTC. It codes for CASSPGTSTYEQYF.

The chain couples TRBV4-2 to TRBJ2-2; D remains unclear. Trimming cost V 0 bases and J 7 bases, with 15 bases left between them. This CDR3 contains 16 residues. Germline lookup yields CDR1 LGHNA and CDR2 YNFKEQ. Here the CDR3 reads CASSQEVSGYVGELFF. CDR3 sequence (DNA): TGTGCCAGCAGCCAAGAGGTTTCAGGTTACGTCGGGGAGCTGTTTTTT.

The chain recombines TRBV24-1 with TRBJ2-5; TRBD1 agrees at 8 bases. Germline CDR1 is KGHDR and CDR2 is SFDVKD. The length of the CDR3 is 17 residues. Unmatched junction bases numbered 14, after V lost 5 bases and J lost 4 bases. CDR3 sequence: CATSGFPQGASGETQYF. In nucleotides, the CDR3 is TGTGCCACCAGTGGTTTCCCGCAGGGGGCATCGGGAGAGACCCAGTACTTC.

The genes are TRBV24-1 and TRBJ2-1; possible D gene TRBD1, 5 bases. Trimming shortened V by 1 base and J by 9 bases, and 9 bases separated the two germline ends. The CDR3 is 13 residues long. Germline V gives CDR1 KGHDR, CDR2 SFDVKD. The CDR3 region is CATSDFGRGEQFF. The CDR3, as DNA: TGTGCCACCAGTGATTTCGGAAGGGGTGAGCAGTTCTTC.

The chain couples TRBV20-1 to TRBJ2-7, with D tentatively TRBD2 (6 bases). The CDR3 sequence is 13 residues long. Germline values: CDR1 DFQATT, CDR2 SNEGSKA (reference sequence). Trimming cost V 3 bases and J 5 bases, with 14 bases left between them. CDR3 residues: CSAREGGVHEQYF. DNA for the CDR3: TGCAGTGCTAGGGAGGGTGGGGTCCACGAGCAGTACTTC.

Many counts were recorded for this clonotype. V and J are TRBV28 and TRBJ2-7; 8 bases align to TRBD1. With V trimmed by 10 bases and J by 3 bases, 8 bases remained unmatched. Germline CDR1 reads MDHEN; CDR2 reads SYDVKM. The CDR3 runs 13 residues. The CDR3 protein is CATGDRLYYEQYF. In DNA form, the CDR3 reads TGTGCCACCGGGGACAGGCTATACTACGAGCAGTACTTC.

The rearrangement joins TRBV20-1 to TRBJ2-5, with 7 bases fitting TRBD2. This CDR3 region has 14 residues. Germline loops: CDR1 DFQATT, CDR2 SNEGSKA (reference sequence). Trimming took 3 bases from V and 3 from J; bases not matched to a gene: 7. CDR3 sequence reads: CSARFRGVEETQYF. The CDR3 bases are TGCAGTGCTAGGTTTCGGGGGGTGGAAGAGACCCAGTACTTC.

The V gene is TRBV29-1, the J gene TRBJ2-2; TRBD1 aligns across 10 bases. V shed 3 bases and J 5 bases; nucleotides not matched to a gene: 6. The CDR3 loop spans 15 amino acids. CDR1 is SQVTM, CDR2 ANQGSEA, per germline. The CDR3 sequence is CSVDHGTGVTGELFF. Written as DNA, the CDR3 is TGCAGCGTTGATCATGGGACAGGGGTTACCGGGGAGCTGTTTTTT.

The chain employs TRBV4-3 and TRBJ2-7; D possibly corresponds to TRBD2 (6 bases). V lost 4 bases to trimming and J lost 0 bases, with 19 bases between them. CDR1 is LGHNA and CDR2 is YSLEER in the germline V gene. The CDR3 loop spans 17 amino acids. DNA of the CDR3: TGCGCCAGCAGCCCCCGGGGTAGCGGAGAACGCTCCTACGAGCAGTACTTC. It is translated as CASSPRGSGERSYEQYF.

The chain is built from TRBV3-1 and TRBJ2-4, with 8 bases aligning to TRBD2. The junction had 9 bases not matched to a gene; V was cut back by 3 bases and J by 8 bases. Looked up from germline, CDR1 is LGHDT and CDR2 is YNNKEL (reference sequence). The CDR3 totals 15 residues. CDR3 amino acids: CASSHGRGEVDIQYF. Here the CDR3 DNA reads TGTGCCAGCAGCCACGGGAGGGGTGAGGTGGACATTCAGTACTTC.